The 9 T cell receptor beta chains given below trace back to one sample, sequenced in a study of long-term antiretroviral therapy in people with HIV. It was version v3.0 of the immunoSEQ assay that was run at survey level. TCRdb keeps only in-frame clones here, not all; method: immunoSEQ multiplex PCR. Here the sample spans roughly 30,000 clones, roughly 92% being singletons. Source: unsorted PBMCs, taken 3.1 years after starting antiretroviral therapy. The receptor source for this set is a man aged 18 to 29 with HIV.

This chain joins TRBV14 and TRBJ2-7; 8 bases map to TRBD1. The ends lost 5 bases at V and 1 base at J; junction bases unmatched: 7. From germline, CDR1 is SGHDN and CDR2 FVKESK. The CDR3 covers 15 residues. CDR3 sequence (DNA): TGTGCCAGCAGCTTCGGACAGGGTCATTCCTACGAGCAGTACTTC. The encoded protein is CASSFGQGHSYEQYF.

This chain's CDR3 is CASSYGTGDEAFF. The CDR3 DNA follows: TGTGCCAGCAGTTACGGGACAGGGGACGAAGCTTTCTTT. V and J are TRBV6-5 and TRBJ1-1, with 10 bases identical to TRBD1. CDR1 and CDR2 from the germline V gene are MNHEY and SVGAGI. J gave up 8 bases and V 2 bases, and 2 bases lay outside the gene matches. The CDR3 is made up of 13 amino acids.

The rearrangement links TRBV5-1 to TRBJ2-7; either TRBD1 or TRBD2 may supply D (5 bases each). Trimming stripped 4 bases from V and 3 bases from J, with 14 bases between. The germline V gene encodes CDR1 SGHRS and CDR2 YFSETQ. The CDR3 has 14 residues. The CDR3 is CASSLTGTLYEQYF. DNA for the CDR3: TGCGCCAGCAGCCTTACCGGGACCCTCTACGAGCAGTACTTC.

Concerning this clone itself: An end of the junction differs from the germline gene, which may be a read error. The gene calls are TRBV7-7 and TRBJ2-3; D perhaps matches TRBD1 (6 bases). This CDR3 comprises 13 residues. Germline values: CDR1 SSHAT, CDR2 FNYEAQ (reference sequence). The CDR3 DNA sequence: TGTGCTAGCAGCTTAGTCAGGGGAAATACGCAGTATTTT. Translation: CASSLVRGNTQYF.

V and J are TRBV21-1 and TRBJ2-7; TRBD2, as called in the table, went unchecked against the DNA. TRBV21-1 counts as a pseudogene. The length of the CDR3 is 17 residues. The CDR3 sequence is CASSKETSGSFPYEQYF. For the CDR3, the DNA is TGTGCCAGCAGCAAAGAGACTAGCGGGAGTTTCCCCTACGAGCAGTACTTC.

This chain uses TRBV11-3 with TRBJ2-7, with a possible D match to TRBD2 (7 bases). V dropped 7 bases and J dropped 5 bases, with 15 bases sitting between them. Germline lookup yields CDR1 SGHNT and CDR2 YENEEA. This CDR3 region has 13 residues. CDR3 nucleotide sequence: TGTGCCAGCAAGGGGGGGAGGGGCCACGAGCAGTACTTC. This encodes CASKGGRGHEQYF.

This rearrangement joins TRBV5-5 to TRBJ1-1; D call uncertain. Trimming cost V 2 bases and J 6 bases, with 17 bases left between them. CDR1 is SGHKS and CDR2 is YYEKEE in the germline V gene (reference sequence). The CDR3 covers 15 residues. CDR3 protein: CASSFVQTETAEAFF. CDR3 in DNA: TGTGCCAGCAGCTTCGTCCAGACCGAGACGGCTGAAGCTTTCTTT.

This chain joins TRBV19 and TRBJ2-7; TRBD1 matches at 11 bases. Germline V lookup: CDR1 LNHDA, CDR2 SQIVND (reference sequence). This CDR3 spans 16 amino acids. The ends lost 9 bases at V and 1 base at J; junction bases unmatched: 11. In nucleotides, the CDR3 is TGTGCCAGCCAAACAACCGGGACAGGGGGTTCCTACGAGCAGTACTTC. Protein: CASQTTGTGGSYEQYF.

V is TRBV7-3 and J is TRBJ2-5, with D perhaps TRBD1 (5 bases). Germline V gene data show CDR1 as SGHTA and CDR2 as FQGTGA. The CDR3 loop spans 14 amino acids. With 5 bases removed from V and 5 bases from J, the gap between germline ends came to 15 bases. CDR3 region: CASSQLTVSETQYF. Here the CDR3 DNA reads TGTGCCAGCAGCCAACTGACAGTATCGGAGACCCAGTACTTC.